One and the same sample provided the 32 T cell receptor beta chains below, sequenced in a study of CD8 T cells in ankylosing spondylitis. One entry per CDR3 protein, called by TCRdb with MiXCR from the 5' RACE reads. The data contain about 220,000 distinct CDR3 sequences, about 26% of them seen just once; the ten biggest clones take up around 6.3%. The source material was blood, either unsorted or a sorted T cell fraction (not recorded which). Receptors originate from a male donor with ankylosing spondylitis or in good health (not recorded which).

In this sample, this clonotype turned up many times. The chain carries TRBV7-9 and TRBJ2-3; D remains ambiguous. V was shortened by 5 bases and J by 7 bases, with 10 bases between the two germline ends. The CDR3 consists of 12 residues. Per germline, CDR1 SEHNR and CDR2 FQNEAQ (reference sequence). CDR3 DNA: TGTGCCAGCAGCCGGACCGTATATACGCAGTATTTT. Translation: CASSRTVYTQYF.

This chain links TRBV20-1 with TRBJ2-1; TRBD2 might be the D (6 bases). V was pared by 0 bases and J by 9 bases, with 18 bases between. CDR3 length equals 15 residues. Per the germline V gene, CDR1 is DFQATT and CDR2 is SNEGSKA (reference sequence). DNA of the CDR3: TGCAGTGCTAGAGATCTCGCCCGCAGCGGGTCTGAGCAGTTCTTC. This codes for CSARDLARSGSEQFF.

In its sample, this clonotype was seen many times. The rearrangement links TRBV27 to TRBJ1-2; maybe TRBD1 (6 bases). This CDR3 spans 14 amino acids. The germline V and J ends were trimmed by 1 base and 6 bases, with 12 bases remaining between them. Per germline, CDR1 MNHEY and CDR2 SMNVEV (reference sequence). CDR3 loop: CASSLLEGDNGYTF. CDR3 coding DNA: TGTGCCAGCAGTTTATTAGAAGGGGACAATGGCTACACCTTC.

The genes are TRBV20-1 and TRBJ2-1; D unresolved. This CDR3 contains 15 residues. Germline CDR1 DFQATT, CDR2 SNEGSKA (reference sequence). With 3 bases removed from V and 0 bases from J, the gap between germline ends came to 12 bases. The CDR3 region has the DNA TGCAGTGCTAGGGCTCTCTCCAGCTCCTACAATGAGCAGTTCTTC. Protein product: CSARALSSSYNEQFF.

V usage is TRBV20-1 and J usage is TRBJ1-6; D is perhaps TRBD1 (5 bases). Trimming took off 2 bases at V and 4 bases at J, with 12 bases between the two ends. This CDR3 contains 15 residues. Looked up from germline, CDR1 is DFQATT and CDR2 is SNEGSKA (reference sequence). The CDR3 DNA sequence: TGCAGTGCTAGAAAAGGCGACAGTTATAATTCACCCCTCCACTTT. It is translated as CSARKGDSYNSPLHF.

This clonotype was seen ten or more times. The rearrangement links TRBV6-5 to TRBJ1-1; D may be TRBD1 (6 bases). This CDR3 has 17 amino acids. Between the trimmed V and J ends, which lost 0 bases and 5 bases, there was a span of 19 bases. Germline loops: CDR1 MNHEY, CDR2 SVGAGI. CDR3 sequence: CASSYSSGGGARTEAFF. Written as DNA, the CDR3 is TGTGCCAGCAGTTACTCGAGTGGGGGGGGCGCGAGGACTGAAGCTTTCTTT.

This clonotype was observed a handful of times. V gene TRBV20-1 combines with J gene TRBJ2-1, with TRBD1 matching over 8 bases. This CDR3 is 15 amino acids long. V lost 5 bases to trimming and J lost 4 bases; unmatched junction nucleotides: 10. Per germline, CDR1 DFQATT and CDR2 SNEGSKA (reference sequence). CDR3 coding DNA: TGCAGTGCTTCCCAGGACAGGGTGAGGTACAATGAGCAGTTCTTC. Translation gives CSASQDRVRYNEQFF.

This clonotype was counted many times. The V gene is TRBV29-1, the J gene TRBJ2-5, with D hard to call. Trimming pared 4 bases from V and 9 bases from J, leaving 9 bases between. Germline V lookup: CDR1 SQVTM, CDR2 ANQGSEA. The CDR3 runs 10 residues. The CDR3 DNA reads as TGCAGCGTTGGGCAGATGGCCCAGTACTTC. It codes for CSVGQMAQYF.

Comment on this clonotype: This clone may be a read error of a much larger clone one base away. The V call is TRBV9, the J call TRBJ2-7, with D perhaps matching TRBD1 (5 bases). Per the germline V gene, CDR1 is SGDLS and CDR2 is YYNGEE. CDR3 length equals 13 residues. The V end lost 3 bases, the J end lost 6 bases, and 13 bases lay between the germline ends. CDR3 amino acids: CASSGNRNREQYF. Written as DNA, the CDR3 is TGTGCCAGCAGCGGTAACAGGAACCGCGAGCAGTACTTC.

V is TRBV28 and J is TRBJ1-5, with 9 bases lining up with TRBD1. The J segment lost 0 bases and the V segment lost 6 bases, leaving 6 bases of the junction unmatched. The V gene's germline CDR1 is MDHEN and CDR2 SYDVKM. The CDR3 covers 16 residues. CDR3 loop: CASRGQGTLSNQPQHF. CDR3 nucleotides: TGTGCCAGCAGGGGACAGGGCACCCTTAGCAATCAGCCCCAGCATTTT. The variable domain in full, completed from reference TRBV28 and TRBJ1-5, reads DVKVTQSSRYLVKRTGEKVFLECVQDMDHENMFWYRQDPGLGLRLIYFSYDVKMKEKGDIPEGYSVSREKKERFSLILESASTNQTSMYLCASRGQGTLSNQPQHFGDGTRLSIL.

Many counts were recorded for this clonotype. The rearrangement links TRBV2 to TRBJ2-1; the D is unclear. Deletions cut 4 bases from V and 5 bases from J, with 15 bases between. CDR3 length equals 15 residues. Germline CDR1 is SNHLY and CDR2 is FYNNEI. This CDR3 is CASSAGQGMHNEQFF. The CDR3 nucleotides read TGTGCCAGCAGTGCTGGTCAAGGAATGCACAATGAGCAGTTCTTC.

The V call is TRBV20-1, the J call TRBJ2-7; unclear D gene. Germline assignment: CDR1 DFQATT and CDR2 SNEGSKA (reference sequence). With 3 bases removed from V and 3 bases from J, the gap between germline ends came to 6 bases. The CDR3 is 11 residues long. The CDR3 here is CSASQNYEQYF. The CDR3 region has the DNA TGCAGTGCTAGCCAAAACTACGAGCAGTACTTC.

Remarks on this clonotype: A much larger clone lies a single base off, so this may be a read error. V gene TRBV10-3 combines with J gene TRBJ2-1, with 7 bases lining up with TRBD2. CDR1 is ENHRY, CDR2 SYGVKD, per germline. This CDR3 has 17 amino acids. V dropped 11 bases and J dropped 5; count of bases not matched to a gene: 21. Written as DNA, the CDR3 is TGTGCCGCCTTCCCGGGAAAGGGGACTACAATCAACAATGAGCAGTTCTTC. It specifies CAAFPGKGTTINNEQFF.

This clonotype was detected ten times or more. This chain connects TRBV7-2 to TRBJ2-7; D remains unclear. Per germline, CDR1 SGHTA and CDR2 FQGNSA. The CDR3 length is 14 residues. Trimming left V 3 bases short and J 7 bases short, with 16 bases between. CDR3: CASSFTPRVGEQYF. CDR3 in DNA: TGTGCCAGCAGCTTCACACCCCGGGTGGGGGAGCAGTACTTC.

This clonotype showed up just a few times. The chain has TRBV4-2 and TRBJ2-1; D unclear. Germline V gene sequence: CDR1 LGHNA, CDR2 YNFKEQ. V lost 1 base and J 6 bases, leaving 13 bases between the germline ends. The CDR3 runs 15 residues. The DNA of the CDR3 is TGTGCCAGCAGCCAAGGGCCTAATGGTGCCAATGAGCAGTTCTTC. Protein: CASSQGPNGANEQFF.

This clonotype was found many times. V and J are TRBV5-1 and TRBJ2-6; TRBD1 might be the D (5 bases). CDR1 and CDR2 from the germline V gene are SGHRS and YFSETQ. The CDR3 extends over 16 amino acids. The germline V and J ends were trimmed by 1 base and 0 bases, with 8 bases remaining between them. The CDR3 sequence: CASSLSTVSGANVLTF. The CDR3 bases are TGCGCCAGCAGCTTGTCGACAGTCTCTGGGGCCAACGTCCTGACTTTC.

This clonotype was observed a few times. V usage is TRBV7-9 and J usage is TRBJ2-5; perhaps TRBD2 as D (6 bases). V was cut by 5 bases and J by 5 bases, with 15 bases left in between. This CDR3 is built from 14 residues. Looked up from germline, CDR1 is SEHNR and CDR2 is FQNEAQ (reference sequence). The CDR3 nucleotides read TGTGCCAGCAGCCAATTTGACAGCGGGGAGACCCAGTACTTC. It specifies CASSQFDSGETQYF.

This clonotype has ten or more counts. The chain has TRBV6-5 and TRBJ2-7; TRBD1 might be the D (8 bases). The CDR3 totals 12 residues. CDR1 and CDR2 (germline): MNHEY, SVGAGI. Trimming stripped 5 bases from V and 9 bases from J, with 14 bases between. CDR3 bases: TGTGCCAGCAGTCCCGGGGGGACAGGGCAGTACTTC. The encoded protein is CASSPGGTGQYF.

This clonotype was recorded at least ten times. The CDR3 loop is CSAFTGVTNYGYTF. The CDR3 DNA is TGCAGTGCTTTTACAGGGGTGACTAACTATGGCTACACCTTC. The chain is built from TRBV20-1 and TRBJ1-2, with TRBD1 matching over 7 bases. The CDR3 is 14 amino acids. Germline CDR1 reads DFQATT; CDR2 reads SNEGSKA (reference sequence). The trim removed 5 bases at V and 0 bases at J, leaving 6 bases unmatched.

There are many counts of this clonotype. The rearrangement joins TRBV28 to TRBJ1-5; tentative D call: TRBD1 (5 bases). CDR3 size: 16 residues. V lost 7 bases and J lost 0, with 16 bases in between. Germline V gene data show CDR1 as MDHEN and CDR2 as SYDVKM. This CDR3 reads CASTGPGSYSNQPQHF. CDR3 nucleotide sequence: TGTGCCAGCACGGGTCCAGGGTCGTATAGCAATCAGCCCCAGCATTTT.

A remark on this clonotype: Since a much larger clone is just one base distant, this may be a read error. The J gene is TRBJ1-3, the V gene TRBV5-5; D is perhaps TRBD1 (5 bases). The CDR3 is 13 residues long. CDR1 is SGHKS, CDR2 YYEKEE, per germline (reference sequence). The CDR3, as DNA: TGTGCCATCAGCGACGGGGGTGGAAACACCATATATTTT. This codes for CAISDGGGNTIYF.

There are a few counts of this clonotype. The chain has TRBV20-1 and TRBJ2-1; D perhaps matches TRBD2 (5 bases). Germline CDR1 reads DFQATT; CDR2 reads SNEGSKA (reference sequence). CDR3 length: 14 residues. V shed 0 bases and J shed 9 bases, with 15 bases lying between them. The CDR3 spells CSARERAFEGEQFF. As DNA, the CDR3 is TGCAGTGCTAGAGAGAGGGCCTTCGAGGGTGAGCAGTTCTTC.

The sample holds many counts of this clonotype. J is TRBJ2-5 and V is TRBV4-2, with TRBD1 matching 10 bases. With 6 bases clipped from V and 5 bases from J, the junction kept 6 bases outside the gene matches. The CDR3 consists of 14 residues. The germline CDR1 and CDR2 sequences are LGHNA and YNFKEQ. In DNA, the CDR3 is TGTGCCAGCAGTCGGACAGGGGGACTCGAGACCCAGTACTTC. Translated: CASSRTGGLETQYF.

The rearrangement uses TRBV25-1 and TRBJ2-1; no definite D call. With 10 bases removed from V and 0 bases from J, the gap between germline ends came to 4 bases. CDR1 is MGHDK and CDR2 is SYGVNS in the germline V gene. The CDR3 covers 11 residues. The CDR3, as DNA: TGTGCCACCAGCTCCTACAATGAGCAGTTCTTC. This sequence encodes CATSSYNEQFF.

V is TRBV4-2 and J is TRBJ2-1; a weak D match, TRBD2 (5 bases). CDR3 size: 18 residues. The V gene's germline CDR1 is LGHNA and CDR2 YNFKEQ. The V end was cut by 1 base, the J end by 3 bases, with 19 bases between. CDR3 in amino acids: CASSQVRISAKGYNEQFF. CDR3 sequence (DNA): TGTGCCAGCAGCCAAGTGAGGATTAGCGCAAAAGGCTACAATGAGCAGTTCTTC.

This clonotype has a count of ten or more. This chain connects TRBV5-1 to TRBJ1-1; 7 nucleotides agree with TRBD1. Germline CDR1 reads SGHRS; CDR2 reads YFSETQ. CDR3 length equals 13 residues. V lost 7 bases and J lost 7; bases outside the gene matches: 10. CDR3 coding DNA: TGCGCCAGCGGCACAGGGGATGTAGGTGAAGCTTTCTTT. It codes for CASGTGDVGEAFF.

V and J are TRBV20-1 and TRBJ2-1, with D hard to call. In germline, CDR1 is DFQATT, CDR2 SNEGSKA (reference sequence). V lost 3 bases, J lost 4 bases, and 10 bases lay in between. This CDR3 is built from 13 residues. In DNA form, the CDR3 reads TGCAGTGCTAGTGACCCAAGATACAATGAGCAGTTCTTC. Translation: CSASDPRYNEQFF.

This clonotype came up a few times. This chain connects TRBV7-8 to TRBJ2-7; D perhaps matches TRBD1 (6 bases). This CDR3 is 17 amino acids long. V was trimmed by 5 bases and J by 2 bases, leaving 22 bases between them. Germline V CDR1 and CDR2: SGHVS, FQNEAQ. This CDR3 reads CASSIPSGHSFTYEQYF. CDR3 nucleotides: TGTGCCAGCAGCATCCCCTCGGGACACTCTTTTACCTACGAGCAGTACTTC.

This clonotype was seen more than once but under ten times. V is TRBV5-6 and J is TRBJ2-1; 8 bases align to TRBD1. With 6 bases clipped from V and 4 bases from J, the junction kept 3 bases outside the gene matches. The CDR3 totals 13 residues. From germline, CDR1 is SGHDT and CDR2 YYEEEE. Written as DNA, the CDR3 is TGTGCCAGCAAGAGGGACAGGTACAATGAGCAGTTCTTC. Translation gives CASKRDRYNEQFF.

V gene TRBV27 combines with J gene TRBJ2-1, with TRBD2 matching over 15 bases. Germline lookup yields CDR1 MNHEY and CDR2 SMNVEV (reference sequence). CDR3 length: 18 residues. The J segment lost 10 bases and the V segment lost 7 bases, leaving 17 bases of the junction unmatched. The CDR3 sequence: CASMGRWLGLAGGNEQFF. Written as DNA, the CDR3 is TGTGCCAGCATGGGCCGGTGGCTGGGACTAGCGGGAGGTAACGAGCAGTTCTTC.

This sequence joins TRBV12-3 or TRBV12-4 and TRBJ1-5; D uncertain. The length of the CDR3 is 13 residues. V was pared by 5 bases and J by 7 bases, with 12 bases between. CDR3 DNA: TGTGCCAGCAGTCCCACCGAAGAACAGCCCCAGCATTTT. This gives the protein CASSPTEEQPQHF.

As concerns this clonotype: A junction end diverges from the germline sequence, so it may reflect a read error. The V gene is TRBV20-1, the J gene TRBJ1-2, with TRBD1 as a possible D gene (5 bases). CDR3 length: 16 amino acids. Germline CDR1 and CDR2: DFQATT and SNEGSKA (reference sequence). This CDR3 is CGAARDATGRIYGYTF. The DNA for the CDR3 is TGCGGTGCTGCCCGAGATGCCACGGGACGGATCTATGGCTACACCTTC.